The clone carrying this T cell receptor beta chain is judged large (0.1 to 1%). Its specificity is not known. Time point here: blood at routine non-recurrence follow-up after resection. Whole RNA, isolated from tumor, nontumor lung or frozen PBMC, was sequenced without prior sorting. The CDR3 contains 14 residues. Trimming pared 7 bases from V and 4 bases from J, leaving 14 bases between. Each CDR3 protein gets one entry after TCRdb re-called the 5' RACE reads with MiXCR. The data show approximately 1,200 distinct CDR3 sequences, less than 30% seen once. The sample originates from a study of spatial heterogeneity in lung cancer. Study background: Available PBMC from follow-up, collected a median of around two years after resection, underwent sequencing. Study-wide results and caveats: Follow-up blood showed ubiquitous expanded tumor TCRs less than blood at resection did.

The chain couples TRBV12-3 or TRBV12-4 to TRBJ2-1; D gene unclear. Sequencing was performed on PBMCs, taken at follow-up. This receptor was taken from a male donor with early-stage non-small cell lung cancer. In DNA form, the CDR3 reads TGTGCCAGCACCTATGAAGCGTTTTACAATGAGCAGTTCTTC. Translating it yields CASTYEAFYNEQFF.